Listed below are T cell receptor beta chains from one sample, sequenced in a study of PD-1 blockade in classical Hodgkin lymphoma. The protocol was immunoSEQ multiplex PCR, while the TCRdb copy is restricted to in-frame clones and leaves out a portion. The sample yields 100,000 to 120,000 clones, 80% to 90% seen once. Sequences were derived from peripheral blood mononuclear cells (PBMCs), sampled before the second cycle of nivolumab. The origin of the receptors is a human donor with classical Hodgkin lymphoma. CDR3s include the opening cysteine and the closing phenylalanine or tryptophan. The D gene is left open where the match is weak. Rows give clone size only sometimes, using once, few, many, or a class for an expanded clone.

>TRBJ2-7|TRBD2|TRBV10-3|-
CAISSGTSLYEQYF
TGTGCCATCAGTTCGGGGACTAGCCTCTACGAGCAGTACTTC
>TRBJ2-5|-|TRBV19|-
CASSISVLGSETQYF
TGTGCCAGTAGTATTTCCGTCCTGGGCTCAGAGACCCAGTACTTC
>TRBJ2-1|TRBD1|TRBV11-2|-
CASSFPGQGIDEQFF
TGTGCCAGCAGCTTCCCGGGACAGGGAATAGATGAGCAGTTCTTC
>TRBJ1-6|-|TRBV4-2|-
CASSQDPGVYNSPLHF
TGTGCCAGCAGCCAAGATCCAGGGGTCTATAATTCACCCCTCCACTTT
>TRBJ1-1|-|TRBV19|-
CASSIERMNTEAFF
TGTGCCAGTAGTATAGAGAGGATGAACACTGAAGCTTTCTTT
>TRBJ2-1|TRBD2|TRBV28|once
CASSLWSSGDNEQFF
TGTGCCAGCAGTTTATGGTCTAGCGGAGATAATGAGCAGTTCTTC
>TRBJ1-1|-|TRBV5-1|-
CATTPLGGSNTEAFF
TGCGCCACTACACCCCTGGGGGGGTCGAACACTGAAGCTTTCTTT
>TRBJ2-7|-|TRBV6-5|-
CASSYLPGQPAQYF
TGTGCCAGCAGTTACCTCCCCGGTCAGCCCGCGCAGTACTTC
>TRBJ2-1|TRBD2|TRBV25-1|-
CASRRTSGYNEQFF
TGTGCCAGCAGAAGGACTAGCGGCTACAATGAGCAGTTCTTC
>TRBJ1-5|-|TRBV2|-
CASMREHYSNQPQHF
TGTGCCAGCATGAGGGAACATTATAGCAATCAGCCCCAGCATTTT
>TRBJ1-1|-|TRBV20-1|-
CSARGDTEAFF
TGCAGTGCTCGGGGGGACACTGAAGCTTTCTTT
>TRBJ2-7|TRBD1|TRBV11-2|-
CASSPAGTGVYEQYF
TGTGCCAGCAGCCCCGCCGGGACAGGGGTCTACGAGCAGTACTTC
>TRBJ2-2|-|TRBV6-4|once
CASSDFDSENRRELFF
TGTGCCAGCAGTGACTTCGACTCTGAGAACCGCAGGGAGCTGTTTTTT
>TRBJ2-7|-|TRBV6-5|-
CASSDYRSSYEQYF
TGTGCCAGCAGTGACTACAGGAGCTCCTACGAGCAGTACTTC
>TRBJ2-1|TRBD2|TRBV14|once
CASSRSSGTHNEQFF
TGTGCCAGCAGCCGAAGTAGCGGGACCCACAATGAGCAGTTCTTC
>TRBJ2-3|-|TRBV2|-
CASGVTDTQYF
TGTGCCAGCGGAGTCACAGATACGCAGTATTTT
>TRBJ2-7|-|TRBV5-1|-
CASSSEGGRFYEQYF
TGCGCCAGCAGCTCGGAGGGTGGCAGATTTTACGAGCAGTACTTC
>TRBJ2-5|TRBD2|TRBV7-9|-
CAASGRRETQYF
TGTGCGGCTAGCGGGAGGCGGGAGACCCAGTACTTC
>TRBJ2-1|TRBD2|TRBV6-5|-
CASSFSGRARDEQFF
TGTGCCAGCAGCTTTAGCGGGAGGGCCAGGGATGAGCAGTTCTTC
>TRBJ1-5|TRBD1|TRBV19|-
CASDRVGQPQHF
TGTGCCAGTGACAGGGTTGGCCAGCCCCAGCATTTT
>TRBJ2-1|TRBD2|TRBV4-3|-
CASSQDQGTSSNEQFF
TGCGCCAGCAGCCAAGATCAGGGGACTAGCAGCAATGAGCAGTTCTTC
>TRBJ2-1|-|TRBV6-5|-
CASSPGAYEQFF
TGTGCCAGCAGCCCCGGGGCTTATGAGCAGTTCTTC
>TRBJ2-7|TRBD1|TRBV4-1|-
CASSHTGTETYEQYF
TGCGCCAGCAGCCATACCGGGACAGAGACCTACGAGCAGTACTTC
>TRBJ1-2|-|TRBV11-2|-
CASSLYLPRGYGYTF
TGTGCCAGCAGCTTGTATTTACCAAGGGGCTATGGCTACACCTTC
>TRBJ2-5|-|TRBV18|-
CASSPYVNQETQYF
TGTGCCAGCTCACCGTACGTCAACCAAGAGACCCAGTACTTC
>TRBJ1-2|-|TRBV7-2|-
CASSLASLYGYTF
TGTGCCAGCAGCTTAGCCAGCCTCTATGGCTACACCTTC
>TRBJ2-7|TRBD1|TRBV13|-
CASSLGTGGGYEQYF
TGTGCCAGCAGCTTAGGGACAGGGGGCGGCTACGAGCAGTACTTC